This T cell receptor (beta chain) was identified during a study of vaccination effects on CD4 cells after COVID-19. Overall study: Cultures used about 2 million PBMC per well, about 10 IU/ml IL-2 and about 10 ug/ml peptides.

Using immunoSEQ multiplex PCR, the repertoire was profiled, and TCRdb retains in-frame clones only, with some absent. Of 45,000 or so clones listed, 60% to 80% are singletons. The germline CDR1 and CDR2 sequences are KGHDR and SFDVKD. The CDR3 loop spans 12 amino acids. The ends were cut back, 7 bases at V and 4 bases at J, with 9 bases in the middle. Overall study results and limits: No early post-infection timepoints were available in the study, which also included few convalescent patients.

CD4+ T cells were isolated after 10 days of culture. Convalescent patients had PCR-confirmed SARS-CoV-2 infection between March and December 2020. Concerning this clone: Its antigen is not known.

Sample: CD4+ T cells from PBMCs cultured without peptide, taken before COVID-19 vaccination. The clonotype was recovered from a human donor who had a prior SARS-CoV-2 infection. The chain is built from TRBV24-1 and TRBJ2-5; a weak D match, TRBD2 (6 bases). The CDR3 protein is CATRGRGETQYF. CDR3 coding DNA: TGTGCCACCAGGGGGCGGGGAGAGACCCAGTACTTC.